The entry below describes one T cell receptor (beta chain). The data derive from a study of shared clonotypes between healthy human individuals. The assay was immunoSEQ multiplex PCR, and TCRdb's table has in-frame clones only and misses some. The table lists 2.3 million or so clones, 85% to 95% of them singletons. V shed 5 bases, J shed 8 bases, and the junction held 6 bases outside the gene matches. CDR1 is SNHLY and CDR2 is FYNNEI in the germline V gene. The CDR3 spans 14 residues. The chain combines TRBV2 with TRBJ2-1, with 10 bases that match TRBD1. The sequenced material came from naive CD4+ T cells from PBMCs. The subset is: CD45RA+ positively selected. The receptor was isolated from a man aged 18-30 years in good health. Some clones in this sample may be carry-over from other donors' samples. The CDR3 sequence is CASSRDRGEDEQFF. The CDR3 DNA reads as TGTGCCAGCAGTCGGGACAGGGGCGAGGATGAGCAGTTCTTC.